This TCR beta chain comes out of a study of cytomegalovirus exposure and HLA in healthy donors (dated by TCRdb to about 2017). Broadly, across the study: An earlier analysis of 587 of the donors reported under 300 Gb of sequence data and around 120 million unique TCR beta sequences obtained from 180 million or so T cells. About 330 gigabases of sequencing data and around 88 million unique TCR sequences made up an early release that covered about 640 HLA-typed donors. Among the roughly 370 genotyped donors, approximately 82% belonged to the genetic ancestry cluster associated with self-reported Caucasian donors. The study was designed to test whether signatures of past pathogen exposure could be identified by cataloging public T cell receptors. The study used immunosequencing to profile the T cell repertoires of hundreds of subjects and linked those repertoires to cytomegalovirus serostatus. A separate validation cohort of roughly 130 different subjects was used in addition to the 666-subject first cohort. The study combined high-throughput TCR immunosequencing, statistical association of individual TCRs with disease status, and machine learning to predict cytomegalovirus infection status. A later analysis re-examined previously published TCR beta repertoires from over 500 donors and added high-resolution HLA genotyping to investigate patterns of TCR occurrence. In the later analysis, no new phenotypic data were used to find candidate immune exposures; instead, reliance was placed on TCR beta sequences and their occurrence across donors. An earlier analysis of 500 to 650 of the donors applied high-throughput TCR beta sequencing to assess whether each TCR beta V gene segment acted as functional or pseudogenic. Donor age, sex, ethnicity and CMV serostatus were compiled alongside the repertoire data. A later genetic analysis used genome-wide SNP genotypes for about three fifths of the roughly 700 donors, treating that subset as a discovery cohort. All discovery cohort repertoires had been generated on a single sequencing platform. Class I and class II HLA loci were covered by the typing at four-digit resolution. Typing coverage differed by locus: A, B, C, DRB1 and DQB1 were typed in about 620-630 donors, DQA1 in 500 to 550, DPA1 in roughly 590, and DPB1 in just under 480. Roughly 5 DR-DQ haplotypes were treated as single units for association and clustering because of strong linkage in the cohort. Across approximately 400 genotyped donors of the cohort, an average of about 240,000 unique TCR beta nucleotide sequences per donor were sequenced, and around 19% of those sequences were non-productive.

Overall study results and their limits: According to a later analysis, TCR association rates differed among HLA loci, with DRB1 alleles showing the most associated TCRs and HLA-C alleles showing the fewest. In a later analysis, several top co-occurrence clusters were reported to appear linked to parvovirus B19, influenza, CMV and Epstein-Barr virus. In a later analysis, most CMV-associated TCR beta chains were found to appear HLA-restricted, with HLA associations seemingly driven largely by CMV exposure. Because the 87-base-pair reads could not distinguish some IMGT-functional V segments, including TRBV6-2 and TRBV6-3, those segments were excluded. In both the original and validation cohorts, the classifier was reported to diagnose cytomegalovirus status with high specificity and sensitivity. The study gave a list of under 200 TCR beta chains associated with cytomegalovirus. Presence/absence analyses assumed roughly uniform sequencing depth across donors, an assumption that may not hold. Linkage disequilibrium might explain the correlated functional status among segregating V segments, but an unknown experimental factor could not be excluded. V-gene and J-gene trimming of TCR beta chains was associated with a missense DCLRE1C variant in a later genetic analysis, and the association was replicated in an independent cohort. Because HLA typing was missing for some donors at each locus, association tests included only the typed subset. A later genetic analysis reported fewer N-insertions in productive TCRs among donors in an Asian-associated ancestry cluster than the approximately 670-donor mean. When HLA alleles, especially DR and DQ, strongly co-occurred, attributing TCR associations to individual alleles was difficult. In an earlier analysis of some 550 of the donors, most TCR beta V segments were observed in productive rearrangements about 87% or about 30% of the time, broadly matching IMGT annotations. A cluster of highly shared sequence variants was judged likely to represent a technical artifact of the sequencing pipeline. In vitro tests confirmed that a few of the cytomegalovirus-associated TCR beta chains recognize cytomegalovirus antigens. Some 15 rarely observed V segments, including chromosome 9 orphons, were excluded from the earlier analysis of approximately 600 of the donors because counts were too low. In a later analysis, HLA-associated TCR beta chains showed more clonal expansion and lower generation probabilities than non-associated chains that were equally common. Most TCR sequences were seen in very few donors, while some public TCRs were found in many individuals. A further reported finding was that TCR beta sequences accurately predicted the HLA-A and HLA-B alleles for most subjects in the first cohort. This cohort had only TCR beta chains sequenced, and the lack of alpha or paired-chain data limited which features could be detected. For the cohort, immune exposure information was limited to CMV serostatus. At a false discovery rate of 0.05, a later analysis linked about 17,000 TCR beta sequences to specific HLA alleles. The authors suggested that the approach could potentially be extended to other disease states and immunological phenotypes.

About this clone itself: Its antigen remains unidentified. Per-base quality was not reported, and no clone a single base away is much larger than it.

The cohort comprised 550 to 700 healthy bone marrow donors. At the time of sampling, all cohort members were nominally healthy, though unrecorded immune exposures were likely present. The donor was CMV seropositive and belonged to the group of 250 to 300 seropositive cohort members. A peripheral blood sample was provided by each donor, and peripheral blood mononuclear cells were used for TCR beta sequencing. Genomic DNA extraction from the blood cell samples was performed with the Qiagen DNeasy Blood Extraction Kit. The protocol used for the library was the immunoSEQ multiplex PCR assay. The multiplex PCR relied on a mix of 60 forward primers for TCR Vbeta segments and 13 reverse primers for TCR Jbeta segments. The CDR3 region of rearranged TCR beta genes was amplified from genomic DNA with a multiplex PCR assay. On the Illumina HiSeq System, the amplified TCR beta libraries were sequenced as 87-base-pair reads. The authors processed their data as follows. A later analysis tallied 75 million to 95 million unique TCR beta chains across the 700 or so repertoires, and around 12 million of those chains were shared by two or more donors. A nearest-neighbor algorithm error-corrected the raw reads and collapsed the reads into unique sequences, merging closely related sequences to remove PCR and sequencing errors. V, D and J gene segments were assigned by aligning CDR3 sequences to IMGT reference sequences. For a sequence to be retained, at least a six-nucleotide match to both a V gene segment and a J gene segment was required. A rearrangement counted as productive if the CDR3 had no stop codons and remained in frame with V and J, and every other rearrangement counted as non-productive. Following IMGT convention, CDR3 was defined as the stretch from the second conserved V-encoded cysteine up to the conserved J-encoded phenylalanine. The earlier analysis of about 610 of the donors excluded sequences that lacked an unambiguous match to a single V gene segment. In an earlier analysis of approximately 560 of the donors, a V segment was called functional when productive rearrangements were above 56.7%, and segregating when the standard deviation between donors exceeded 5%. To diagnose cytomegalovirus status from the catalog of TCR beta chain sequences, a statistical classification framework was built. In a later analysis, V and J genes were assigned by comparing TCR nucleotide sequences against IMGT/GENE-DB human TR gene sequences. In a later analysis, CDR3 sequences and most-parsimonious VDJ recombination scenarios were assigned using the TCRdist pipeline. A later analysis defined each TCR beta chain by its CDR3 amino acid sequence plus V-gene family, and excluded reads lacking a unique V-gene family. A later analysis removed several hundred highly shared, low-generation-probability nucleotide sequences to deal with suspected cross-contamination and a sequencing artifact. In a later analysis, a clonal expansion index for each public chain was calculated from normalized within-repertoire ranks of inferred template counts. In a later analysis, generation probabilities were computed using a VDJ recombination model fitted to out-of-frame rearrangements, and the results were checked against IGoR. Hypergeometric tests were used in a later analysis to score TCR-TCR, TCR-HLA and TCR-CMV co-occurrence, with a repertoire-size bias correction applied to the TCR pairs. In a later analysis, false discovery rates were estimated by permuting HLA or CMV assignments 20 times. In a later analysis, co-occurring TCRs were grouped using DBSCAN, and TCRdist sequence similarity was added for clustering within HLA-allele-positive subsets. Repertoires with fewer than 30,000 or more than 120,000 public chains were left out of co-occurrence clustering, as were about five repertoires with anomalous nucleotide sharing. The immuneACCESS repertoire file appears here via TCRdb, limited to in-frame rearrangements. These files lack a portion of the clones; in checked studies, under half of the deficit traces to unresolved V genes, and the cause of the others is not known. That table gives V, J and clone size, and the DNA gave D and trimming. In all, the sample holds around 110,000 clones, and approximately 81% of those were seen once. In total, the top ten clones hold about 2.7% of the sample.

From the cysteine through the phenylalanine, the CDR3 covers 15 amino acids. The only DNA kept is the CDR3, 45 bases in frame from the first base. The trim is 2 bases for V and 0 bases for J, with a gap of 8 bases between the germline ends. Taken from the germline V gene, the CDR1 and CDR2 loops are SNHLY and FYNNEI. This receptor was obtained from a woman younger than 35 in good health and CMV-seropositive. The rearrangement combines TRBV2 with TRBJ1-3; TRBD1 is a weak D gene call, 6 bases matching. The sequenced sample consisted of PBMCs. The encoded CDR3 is CASSEQGYSGNTIYF. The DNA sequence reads TGTGCCAGCAGTGAACAGGGGTACTCTGGAAACACCATATATTTT.